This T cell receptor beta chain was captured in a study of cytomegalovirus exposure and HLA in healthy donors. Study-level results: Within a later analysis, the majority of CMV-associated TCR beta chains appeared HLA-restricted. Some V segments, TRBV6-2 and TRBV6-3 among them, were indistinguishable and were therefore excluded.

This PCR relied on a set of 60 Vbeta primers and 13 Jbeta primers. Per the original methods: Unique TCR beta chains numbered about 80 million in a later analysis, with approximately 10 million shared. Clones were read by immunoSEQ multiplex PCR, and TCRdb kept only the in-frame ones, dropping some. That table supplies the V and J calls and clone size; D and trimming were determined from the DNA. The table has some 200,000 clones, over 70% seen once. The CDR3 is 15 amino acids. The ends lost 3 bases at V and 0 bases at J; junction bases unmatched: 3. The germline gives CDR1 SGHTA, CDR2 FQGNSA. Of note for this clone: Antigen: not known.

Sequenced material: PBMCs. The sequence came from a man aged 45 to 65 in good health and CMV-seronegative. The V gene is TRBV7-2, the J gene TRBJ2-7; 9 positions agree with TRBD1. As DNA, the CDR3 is TGTGCCAGCAGCTTCGGGACAGGGAGCTCCTACGAGCAGTACTTC. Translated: CASSFGTGSSYEQYF.